This T cell receptor beta chain came from a study of blood T cells in healthy people across ages. Sample-barcoded 5' priming and a J-beta primer mix drove a second PCR of roughly 7 to 11 cycles. TCRdb reprocessed the 5' RACE reads with MiXCR, giving one entry per CDR3 protein. The profile shows about 1.4 million distinct CDR3 sequences, approximately 59% of them singletons. The germline CDR1 and CDR2 sequences are MNHEY and SVGEGT. This CDR3 spans 14 amino acids. Points from the study as a whole: A greater number of naive CD4+ cells and higher diversity distinguished long-lived donors from aged donors. Diversity figures derived from one million T cells were judged to underestimate the true value. Changes seen in expanded clonotypes were possibly confounded by donor CMV status left unknown.

Worth noting for this clonotype: The antigen remains unidentified.

What was sequenced was blood. The receptor was derived from a man younger than 30 in good health. The chain links TRBV6-2 or TRBV6-3 to TRBJ2-4; a weak D match, TRBD1 (5 bases). The DNA end is more similar to TRBJ2-7, so the J call may be wrong. The DNA of the CDR3 is TGTGCCAGCAGTTACGCTTATAGGGGATACGAGCAGTACTTC. It specifies CASSYAYRGYEQYF.